One T cell receptor (beta chain) is described in this entry. Produced via immunoSEQ multiplex PCR; TCRdb's table is partial and in-frame only. The profile shows over 60,000 clones, roughly 80% of them singletons. V lost 5 bases and J 3 bases, leaving 10 bases between the germline ends. This CDR3 is 14 amino acids long. CDR1 and CDR2 (germline): LNHDA, SQIVND (reference sequence). These data belong to a study of radiation and T cells in renal cell carcinoma. The sample's time point: blood 4 weeks post-SBRT, at nephrectomy. Stated treatment: 15 Gy SBRT to primary tumor, nephrectomy 4 weeks later. The starting material was blood, obtained from a patient whose treatment included radiotherapy and nephrectomy. The source of this sequence is a woman aged 60 to 75 with renal cell carcinoma. The chain combines TRBV19 with TRBJ2-2; D not certain. The CDR3 loop is CASSGFRDTGELFF. The CDR3, as DNA: TGTGCCAGTAGTGGTTTTAGGGACACCGGGGAGCTGTTTTTT.